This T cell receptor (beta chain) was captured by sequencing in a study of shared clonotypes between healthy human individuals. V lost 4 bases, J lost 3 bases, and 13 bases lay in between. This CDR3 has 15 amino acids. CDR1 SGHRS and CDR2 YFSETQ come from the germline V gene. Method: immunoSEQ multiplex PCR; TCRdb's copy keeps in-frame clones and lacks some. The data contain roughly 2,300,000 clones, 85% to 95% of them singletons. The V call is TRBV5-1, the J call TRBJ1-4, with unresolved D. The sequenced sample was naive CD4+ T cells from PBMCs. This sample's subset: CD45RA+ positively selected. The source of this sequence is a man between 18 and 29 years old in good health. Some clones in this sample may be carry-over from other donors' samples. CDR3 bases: TGCGCCAGCAGCCGTGCGGGGTCTTCTAATGAAAAACTGTTTTTT. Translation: CASSRAGSSNEKLFF.